The 32 T cell receptor beta chains reported below all come from one sample, sequenced in a study of blood T cell repertoires in COVID-19. Sequencing used immunoSEQ multiplex PCR; TCRdb keeps in-frame clones, though not all of them. The sample yields roughly 250,000 clones, under 95% seen once. Sequencing input: PBMCs or T cells enriched from blood (not recorded which). Every receptor here comes from a woman between 35 and 50 years old with acute COVID-19.

The chain employs TRBV2 and TRBJ1-4; D gene uncertain. Per germline, CDR1 SNHLY and CDR2 FYNNEI. This CDR3 comprises 13 residues. The V gene lost 7 bases and the J gene lost 12 bases, with 18 bases spanning the gap. CDR3 sequence: CASNPDPFGELFF. The CDR3 nucleotides are TGTGCCAGCAATCCGGACCCCTTCGGGGAACTGTTTTTT.

This clone was picked up one time. The rearrangement joins TRBV7-9 to TRBJ2-3; 7 bases agree with TRBD1. The junction had 7 bases not matched to a gene; V was cut back by 2 bases and J by 8 bases. Germline CDR1 is SEHNR and CDR2 is FQNEAQ (reference sequence). This CDR3 region has 14 residues. This CDR3 is CASSLLGGASTQYF. The CDR3 bases are TGTGCCAGCAGCTTACTAGGGGGCGCGAGTACGCAGTATTTT.

V usage is TRBV15 and J usage is TRBJ1-6; D gene uncertain. Germline values: CDR1 LNHNV, CDR2 YYDKDF (reference sequence). The CDR3 sequence is 15 residues long. V lost 3 bases, J lost 6 bases, and 12 bases lay in between. The CDR3 DNA follows: TGTGCCACCAGCAGCGGACGGGCGGGTAATTCACCCCTCCACTTT. This translates into CATSSGRAGNSPLHF.

The rearrangement uses TRBV28 and TRBJ2-3, with 10 positions matching TRBD2. Germline CDR1 is MDHEN and CDR2 is SYDVKM. Losses at the gene ends were 7 bases for V and 7 bases for J; bases not matched to a gene: 8. The CDR3 sequence is 14 residues long. The CDR3 spells CASKSGGAQYTQYF. The CDR3 DNA follows: TGTGCCAGCAAAAGCGGGGGGGCCCAATATACGCAGTATTTT.

This clone has just one count. This chain joins TRBV7-8 and TRBJ1-1; D remains ambiguous. The CDR3 runs to 13 residues. Germline loops: CDR1 SGHVS, CDR2 FQNEAQ. V lost 5 bases to trimming and J lost 6 bases, with 13 bases between them. In DNA form, the CDR3 reads TGTGCCAGCAGCATAAACGGGGTCCCTGAAGCTTTCTTT. Translating it yields CASSINGVPEAFF.

This sequence joins TRBV7-2 and TRBJ2-1, with 7 bases matching TRBD2. V was clipped by 5 bases and J by 1 base; unmatched bases: 17. The CDR3 covers 19 residues. Germline-derived CDR1 and CDR2 are SGHTA and FQGNSA. CDR3 sequence reads: CASSHPATKREESYNEQFF. As DNA, the CDR3 is TGTGCCAGCAGCCACCCTGCAACGAAACGGGAGGAATCCTACAATGAGCAGTTCTTC.

Comment on this clone: The DNA is left out, because the CDR3 cannot be placed on it with certainty; the CDR3 is given as TCRdb lists it. The chain is built from TRBV2 and TRBJ1-6. CDR1 is SNHLY, CDR2 FYNNEI, per germline. With termini counted, the CDR3 has 16 amino acids. This CDR3 is CASSSSGGAYNSPLHF.

The chain couples TRBV4-3 to TRBJ1-3; 7 bases fit TRBD1. The CDR3 totals 18 residues. Looked up from germline, CDR1 is LGHNA and CDR2 is YSLEER. V was clipped by 0 bases and J by 2 bases; unmatched bases: 10. The CDR3 loop is CASSQDFGLQGTGNTIYF. CDR3 DNA: TGCGCCAGCAGCCAAGACTTCGGTTTACAGGGGACTGGAAACACCATATATTTT.

This clone has a single count. This sequence joins TRBV19 and TRBJ2-5; 8 nucleotides match TRBD2. The CDR3 contains 14 residues. CDR1 is LNHDA, CDR2 SQIVND, per germline (reference sequence). The trim removed 4 bases at V and 5 bases at J, leaving 6 bases unmatched. The CDR3 sequence is CASSRGLARETQYF. DNA of the CDR3: TGTGCCAGTAGTAGAGGACTAGCCAGGGAGACCCAGTACTTC.

The genes are TRBV24-1 and TRBJ2-1; no definite D call. The CDR3 is made up of 15 amino acids. The germline CDR1 and CDR2 sequences are KGHDR and SFDVKD. Trimming took 4 bases from V and 3 from J, leaving 12 bases between them. The CDR3 region has the DNA TGTGCCACCAGTGAACGCGCCACAGTCTACAATGAGCAGTTCTTC. Protein product: CATSERATVYNEQFF.

The DNA for the CDR3 is TGCAGCGTTGAAGAAGGGGGAGAGACCCAGTACTTC. Amino acid sequence: CSVEEGGETQYF. The rearrangement joins TRBV29-1 to TRBJ2-5; a weak D match, TRBD1 (6 bases). Per germline, CDR1 SQVTM and CDR2 ANQGSEA. V lost 0 bases, J lost 4 bases, and 6 bases lay in between. The CDR3 sequence is 12 residues long.

CDR3 nucleotide sequence: TGTGCCAGCTCACCCCAGGGGCGAGGGACCGGGGAGCTGTTTTTT. This sequence encodes CASSPQGRGTGELFF. This sequence joins TRBV18 and TRBJ2-2; possibly TRBD1 for D (6 bases). In germline, CDR1 is KGHSH, CDR2 LQKENI. V was shortened by 3 bases and J by 5 bases, with 13 bases between the two germline ends. The CDR3 sequence is 15 residues long.

The rearrangement uses TRBV5-6 and TRBJ1-2, with D possibly TRBD1 on 5 matching bases. V was trimmed by 1 base and J by 6 bases, leaving 7 bases between them. From germline, CDR1 is SGHDT and CDR2 YYEEEE. The CDR3 runs to 12 residues. CDR3 nucleotides: TGTGCCAGCAGCTTGCGCAGGGATGGCTACACCTTC. Translation gives CASSLRRDGYTF.

The CDR3 nucleotides read TGCGCCAGCAGCCAGCTAGCGGGGGCCTCCGGGGATACGCAGTATTTT. Translating it yields CASSQLAGASGDTQYF. The rearrangement links TRBV4-1 to TRBJ2-3; 10 bases align to TRBD2. The length of the CDR3 is 16 residues. Germline CDR1 reads MGHRA; CDR2 reads YSYEKL. J was trimmed by 6 bases and V by 3 bases; bases with no gene match: 9.

The chain couples TRBV7-2 to TRBJ2-7, with 7 bases fitting TRBD1. Germline trimming cut 4 bases from V and 0 bases from J; bases unmatched to any gene: 6. In germline, CDR1 is SGHTA, CDR2 FQGNSA. The CDR3 sequence is 15 residues long. Here the CDR3 reads CASSSGTVSSYEQYF. CDR3 coding DNA: TGTGCCAGCAGCTCAGGGACAGTGAGCTCCTACGAGCAGTACTTC.

The chain couples TRBV24-1 to TRBJ1-2; D may be TRBD1 (5 bases). There are 13 residues in the CDR3. CDR1 is KGHDR, CDR2 SFDVKD, per germline. Trimming removed 5 bases from V and 6 bases from J, with 12 bases in between. For the CDR3, the DNA is TGTGCCACCAGTGCTCGGCAGGGAAATGGCTACACCTTC. This translates into CATSARQGNGYTF.

The J gene is TRBJ1-2, the V gene TRBV30; weak D call: TRBD1 (6 bases). The CDR3 length is 13 residues. CDR1 is GTSNPN, CDR2 SVGIG, per germline (reference sequence). V shed 3 bases and J shed 3 bases, with 11 bases lying between them. The DNA of the CDR3 is TGTGCCTGGAGCATGACAGGCCACTATGGCTACACCTTC. Protein sequence: CAWSMTGHYGYTF.

V and J are TRBV6-6 and TRBJ1-1; weak D call: TRBD1 (6 bases). The CDR3 runs to 14 residues. CDR1 MNHNY and CDR2 SVGAGI come from the germline V gene (reference sequence). Deletions cut 4 bases from V and 5 bases from J, with 14 bases between. DNA for the CDR3: TGTGCCAGCAGTTCGTATGCAGGGGTAACTGAAGCTTTCTTT. Translation: CASSSYAGVTEAFF.

The chain links TRBV28 to TRBJ2-1; D possibly corresponds to TRBD2 (6 bases). The CDR3 extends over 18 amino acids. Germline V gene sequence: CDR1 MDHEN, CDR2 SYDVKM. V was shortened by 5 bases and J by 3 bases, with 23 bases between the two germline ends. CDR3 DNA sequence: TGTGCCAGCAGTAACCTCCGTTCGGGAGCGCCGGACTACAATGAGCAGTTCTTC. Residues: CASSNLRSGAPDYNEQFF.

The gene calls are TRBV11-3 and TRBJ2-7; D is ambiguous. V shed 7 bases and J shed 0 bases, with 13 bases lying between them. Germline loops: CDR1 SGHNT, CDR2 YENEEA. CDR3 length equals 14 residues. CDR3 residues: CASTYEESSYEQYF. The CDR3 region has the DNA TGTGCCAGCACCTATGAAGAGTCCTCCTACGAGCAGTACTTC.

The chain is built from TRBV12-3 or TRBV12-4 and TRBJ2-1, with D unresolved. The V end was cut by 6 bases, the J end by 7 bases, with 7 bases between. The CDR3 totals 11 residues. CDR3 nucleotides: TGTGCCAGCAGCCCGTTTAATGAGCAGTTCTTC. Translation: CASSPFNEQFF.

The chain combines TRBV6-2 or TRBV6-3 with TRBJ1-5; D is unresolved. The CDR3 runs to 14 residues. V gave up 2 bases and J gave up 2 bases, with 7 bases separating them. Germline CDR1 is MNHEY and CDR2 is SVGEGT. The CDR3 DNA sequence: TGTGCCAGCAGTTACACCTATGGCAATCAGCCCCAGCATTTT. It codes for CASSYTYGNQPQHF.

The J gene is TRBJ2-1, the V gene TRBV5-1; 8 positions match TRBD1. The CDR3 extends over 17 amino acids. J was trimmed by 5 bases and V by 6 bases; bases with no gene match: 16. Germline V gene data show CDR1 as SGHRS and CDR2 as YFSETQ. CDR3 bases: TGCGCCAGCACCCCATCCGCCGGGACAGGAAGAAACAATGAGCAGTTCTTC. It specifies CASTPSAGTGRNNEQFF.

The chain couples TRBV7-9 to TRBJ2-2; 10 nucleotides line up with TRBD2. This CDR3 comprises 18 residues. CDR1 is SEHNR, CDR2 FQNEAQ, per germline (reference sequence). The junction had 6 bases not matched to a gene; V was cut back by 0 bases and J by 2 bases. CDR3 DNA sequence: TGTGCCAGCAGCTTAGCTTGGGGGACTAGCGCAAACACCGGGGAGCTGTTTTTT. This translates into CASSLAWGTSANTGELFF.

This rearrangement joins TRBV25-1 to TRBJ1-6; 7 positions agree with TRBD1. Germline V lookup: CDR1 MGHDK, CDR2 SYGVNS. Trimming at V came to 4 bases and at J to 9 bases, leaving 3 bases not matched to a gene. The CDR3 covers 13 residues. The CDR3 nucleotides are TGTGCCAGCAGTGGACAGGGAAGTTCACCCCTCCACTTT. Its translation: CASSGQGSSPLHF.

The chain uses TRBV5-1 and TRBJ1-3, with D unresolved. Per germline, CDR1 SGHRS and CDR2 YFSETQ. V lost 2 bases to trimming and J lost 0 bases, with 9 bases between them. The CDR3 is 15 amino acids. Here the CDR3 DNA reads TGCGCCAGCAGCTTAACACAGAACTCTGGAAACACCATATATTTT. Translation gives CASSLTQNSGNTIYF.

The chain combines TRBV27 with TRBJ2-1; 10 nucleotides line up with TRBD2. The CDR3 has 17 residues. The germline CDR1 and CDR2 sequences are MNHEY and SMNVEV (reference sequence). The V segment lost 5 bases and the J segment 4 bases; nucleotides outside the gene matches: 11. CDR3 nucleotides: TGTGCCAGCAGTCCATTTCTTAGCGGGGGGTTTTACAATGAGCAGTTCTTC. It yields the protein CASSPFLSGGFYNEQFF.

The genes are TRBV6-5 and TRBJ1-1; D call uncertain. CDR3 length equals 15 residues. Germline assignment: CDR1 MNHEY and CDR2 SVGAGI. V gave up 0 bases and J gave up 0 bases, with 8 bases separating them. The CDR3, as DNA: TGTGCCAGCAGTTACTCGGCTAGCCTGAACACTGAAGCTTTCTTT. Protein product: CASSYSASLNTEAFF.

On this clone: The same CDR3 can be traced to other DNA sequences in this sample. V gene TRBV7-2 combines with J gene TRBJ2-3; 8 bases agree with TRBD2. Germline CDR1 and CDR2: SGHTA and FQGNSA. This CDR3 is 15 amino acids long. J was trimmed by 2 bases and V by 1 base; bases with no gene match: 2. The CDR3 here is CASSLGLAYTDTQYF. CDR3 coding DNA: TGTGCCAGCAGCTTAGGACTAGCGTACACAGATACGCAGTATTTT.

CDR3 sequence reads: CASSPPRGGQETQYF. The CDR3 DNA reads as TGTGCCAGCTCACCACCCAGGGGAGGGCAAGAGACCCAGTACTTC. This sequence joins TRBV18 and TRBJ2-5, with TRBD2 as a possible D gene (7 bases). CDR1 and CDR2 from the germline V gene are KGHSH and LQKENI. The CDR3 extends over 15 amino acids. V lost 0 bases to trimming and J lost 2 bases, with 10 bases between them.

The CDR3 region has the DNA TGTGCCAGCAGCTCGTCTGGGACTAGCACAGATACGCAGTATTTT. Translation gives CASSSSGTSTDTQYF. This chain connects TRBV7-2 to TRBJ2-3, with a tentative D call TRBD2 (6 bases). CDR3 length: 15 residues. Germline CDR1 and CDR2: SGHTA and FQGNSA. V was shortened by 4 bases and J by 0 bases, with 11 bases between the two germline ends.

The gene calls are TRBV7-7 and TRBJ2-5, with 9 positions matching TRBD2. This CDR3 contains 15 residues. J gave up 7 bases and V 0 bases, and 6 bases lay outside the gene matches. The germline V gene encodes CDR1 SSHAT and CDR2 FNYEAQ (reference sequence). The CDR3 loop is CASSLATGGGGTQYF. In DNA form, the CDR3 reads TGTGCCAGCAGCTTAGCGACTGGCGGGGGGGGGACCCAGTACTTC.